This T cell receptor (beta chain) was sequenced during a study of blood T cell repertoires in COVID-19. Study summary: Samples representing acute and convalescent COVID-19 were sourced from the United States, Italy and Spain. T cells, B-cell-depleted T cells, or PBMCs supplied cDNA or gDNA.

The V and J ends lost 1 base and 0 bases respectively, with 16 bases between them. CDR1 is MGHRA and CDR2 is YSYEKL in the germline V gene. The CDR3 is made up of 18 amino acids. In the original workflow: Amplifying reference gene primers gave estimates of nucleated cell counts. TCRdb's table, derived via immunoSEQ multiplex PCR, lists solely in-frame clones and lacks some. Clonal size and the V and J genes are those of that table, whereas D and trimming came from the DNA. The table has about 220,000 clones, around 80% seen once; the top ten hold approximately 10%. The clonotype was recovered from a man aged 50 to 59 with active or convalescent COVID-19. The sequencing sample was made of peripheral blood. This chain links TRBV4-1 with TRBJ1-5, with D possibly matching TRBD1 (6 bases). This CDR3 is CASSQARGTGSSNQPQHF. In DNA, the CDR3 is TGCGCCAGCAGCCAAGCCAGGGGCACAGGATCTAGCAATCAGCCCCAGCATTTT.